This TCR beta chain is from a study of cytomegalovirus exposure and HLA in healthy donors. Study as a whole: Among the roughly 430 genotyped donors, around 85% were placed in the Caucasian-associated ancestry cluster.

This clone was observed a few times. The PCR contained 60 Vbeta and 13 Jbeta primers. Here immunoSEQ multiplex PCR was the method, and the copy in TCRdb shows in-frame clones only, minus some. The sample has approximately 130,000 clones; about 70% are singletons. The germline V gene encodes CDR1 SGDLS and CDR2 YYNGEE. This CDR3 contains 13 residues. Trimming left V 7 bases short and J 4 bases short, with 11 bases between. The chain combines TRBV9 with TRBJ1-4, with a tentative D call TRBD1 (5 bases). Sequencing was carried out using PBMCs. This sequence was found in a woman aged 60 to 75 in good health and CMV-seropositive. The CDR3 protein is CASQKGNNEKLFF. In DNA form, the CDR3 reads TGTGCCAGCCAAAAGGGGAATAATGAAAAACTGTTTTTT.